These 26 T cell receptor beta chains were all obtained from the same sample, sequenced in a study of molecular identifiers for immune sequencing clone quantification. MiXCR, run by TCRdb on the PCR reads, gives a single entry per CDR3 protein. The sample records 65,000 to 70,000 distinct CDR3 sequences, 15% to 20% being singletons. The sequencing sample was made of naive CD8+ T cells from blood, with Jurkat cell RNA spiked in. Documented subset: FACS-sorted CD8+CD4-CCR7+CD45RA+ naive T cells. The receptors stem from a human donor in good health. Some libraries in this study had Jurkat cell RNA spiked in.

This clonotype was seen at least ten times. This rearrangement joins TRBV7-9 to TRBJ2-7; D remains ambiguous. CDR3 length equals 12 residues. Germline CDR1 SEHNR, CDR2 FQNEAQ (reference sequence). V dropped 0 bases and J dropped 6 bases, with 6 bases sitting between them. CDR3 loop: CASSLALTEQYF. The CDR3 DNA is TGTGCCAGCAGCTTAGCGTTAACCGAGCAGTACTTC.

There are a few counts of this clonotype. A much larger clone is a single base away; this may be a read error. Because the CDR3 is missing its conserved closing phenylalanine or tryptophan, this is likely a read error. V and J are TRBV6-2 or TRBV6-3 and TRBJ1-2, with D uncertain. Per the germline V gene, CDR1 is MNHEY and CDR2 is SVGEGT. V lost 0 bases, J lost 0 bases, and 8 bases lay in between. CDR3 length equals 15 residues. This chain's CDR3 is CASSYSPESNYGYTL. In nucleotides, the CDR3 is TGTGCCAGCAGTTACTCGCCGGAGTCTAACTATGGCTACACCCTC.

The table lists this clonotype with a few counts. A read error may explain this, as a much larger clone is one base away. This rearrangement joins TRBV27 to TRBJ1-5, with a possible D match to TRBD1 (5 bases). Per germline, CDR1 MNHEY and CDR2 SMNVEV (reference sequence). The length of the CDR3 is 14 residues. Written as DNA, the CDR3 is TGTGCCAGCAGTTTATTGGGGGGAGATCAGCCCCAGCGTTTT. Protein product: CASSLLGGDQPQRF.

This clonotype was detected ten times or more. The rearrangement joins TRBV5-1 to TRBJ1-5; D ambiguous. V gave up 0 bases and J gave up 3 bases, with 10 bases separating them. Germline V gene lookup returns CDR1 SGHRS and CDR2 YFSETQ. This CDR3 is 15 amino acids long. The CDR3 nucleotides read TGCGCCAGCAGCTTGGAGGTGGTGGACAATCAGCCCCAGCATTTT. Encoded protein: CASSLEVVDNQPQHF.

This clonotype is judged medium-sized (0.01 to 0.1%). The chain is built from TRBV20-1 and TRBJ2-3, with D maybe TRBD1 (6 bases). V lost 5 bases and J 2 bases, leaving 17 bases between the germline ends. CDR1 is DFQATT, CDR2 SNEGSKA, per germline (reference sequence). The CDR3 runs to 15 residues. CDR3 sequence: CSAVTGSYLTDTQYF. The CDR3 DNA sequence: TGCAGTGCTGTCACAGGGTCCTACCTCACAGATACGCAGTATTTT.

In the case of this clonotype: A much larger clone is a single base away; this may be a read error. The chain couples TRBV20-1 to TRBJ2-1; D possibly corresponds to TRBD1 (5 bases). From germline, CDR1 is DFQATT and CDR2 SNEGSKA (reference sequence). The CDR3 is made up of 14 amino acids. Written as DNA, the CDR3 is TGCTGTGCTAAGGGGTCCAATTCCTACAATGAGCAGTTCTTC. It encodes CCAKGSNSYNEQFF.

This clonotype has at least ten counts. The chain carries TRBV4-3 and TRBJ1-2, with 8 bases aligning to TRBD1. CDR1 and CDR2 from the germline V gene are LGHNA and YSLEER. J lost 9 bases, V lost 0 bases, and 9 bases had no gene match. The CDR3 extends over 15 amino acids. The CDR3 DNA is TGCGCCAGCAGCCAAGATCAGGGGGCGTTTTCGCGCTACACCTTC. Translation: CASSQDQGAFSRYTF.

This clonotype has at least ten counts. This rearrangement joins TRBV19 to TRBJ2-3; 11 bases are shared with TRBD1. The CDR3 totals 15 residues. Germline CDR1 reads LNHDA; CDR2 reads SQIVND (reference sequence). Trimming removed 6 bases from V and 3 bases from J; junction bases left unmatched: 5. CDR3 sequence: CASSDRDRGTDTQYF. As DNA, the CDR3 is TGTGCCAGTAGCGACCGGGACAGGGGGACAGATACGCAGTATTTT.

This clonotype was recorded many times. This chain joins TRBV20-1 and TRBJ2-7; 9 positions agree with TRBD2. After removal of 1 base from V and 3 bases from J, the junction contained 1 base not matched to a gene. The CDR3 loop spans 13 amino acids. CDR1 and CDR2 (germline): DFQATT, SNEGSKA (reference sequence). The CDR3 loop is CSARGTSDYEQYF. As DNA, the CDR3 is TGCAGTGCTAGAGGGACTAGCGACTACGAGCAGTACTTC.

J is TRBJ2-2 and V is TRBV15; D is perhaps TRBD2 (6 bases). Per germline, CDR1 LNHNV and CDR2 YYDKDF (reference sequence). Deletions cut 3 bases from V and 4 bases from J, with 9 bases between. The CDR3 is 14 residues long. DNA for the CDR3: TGTGCCACCAGCAGTAGCGGATTCACCGGGGAGCTGTTTTTT. Translated: CATSSSGFTGELFF.

There are many counts of this clonotype. The chain joins TRBV20-1 to TRBJ2-7, with 12 bases that match TRBD2. This CDR3 spans 15 amino acids. The V gene end was trimmed by 1 base and the J gene end by 3 bases; junction bases not matched to a gene: 4. In germline, CDR1 is DFQATT, CDR2 SNEGSKA (reference sequence). CDR3 sequence: CSARGLAGVFYEQYF. CDR3 coding DNA: TGCAGTGCTAGAGGACTAGCGGGAGTGTTCTACGAGCAGTACTTC.

On this clonotype itself: A read error may be the cause here, since a much bigger clone is one base away. Here the CDR3 reads CASSNSWKDIRIRDRGLQETQYF. The CDR3 coding sequence is TGTGCCAGCAGCAATTCCTGGAAGGACATTCGGATCCGTGACAGGGGCCTTCAAGAGACCCAGTACTTC. The genes are TRBV21-1 and TRBJ2-5; TRBD1, the table's D call, lacks a check against the DNA. TRBV21-1 is shown as a pseudogene. The CDR3 spans 23 residues.

In its sample, this clonotype was seen a few times. A single base separates this from a much larger clone, so it may be a read error. The chain carries TRBV7-2 and TRBJ2-7; a possible D gene is TRBD2 (5 bases). Trimming pared 2 bases from V and 3 bases from J, leaving 14 bases between. The CDR3 spans 15 residues. Germline CDR1 reads SGHTA; CDR2 reads FQGNSA. CDR3 DNA sequence: TGTGCCAGCAGCTTATTCGGCGAGAGCGGCTACGAGCAGTACTTC. It translates to CASSLFGESGYEQYF.

Points on this clonotype: A read error may produce the germline difference seen at one junction end. The chain carries TRBV11-2 and TRBJ2-5; a weak D match, TRBD2 (6 bases). CDR1 and CDR2 (germline): SGHAT, FQNNGV. The CDR3 extends over 15 amino acids. The CDR3 DNA sequence: TGTGCCAGCACCGTTTGGGCGGGAAGCCAAGAGACCCGGTACTTC. Translated, it gives CASTVWAGSQETRYF.

This clonotype was counted at least ten times. The chain links TRBV7-9 to TRBJ2-3, with D perhaps being TRBD1 or TRBD2 (5 bases each). In germline, CDR1 is SEHNR, CDR2 FQNEAQ (reference sequence). This CDR3 is built from 13 residues. V was trimmed by 5 bases and J by 11 bases, leaving 17 bases between them. Here the CDR3 reads CASSTGASGWQYF. Written as DNA, the CDR3 is TGTGCCAGCAGCACCGGGGCCTCCGGGTGGCAGTATTTT.

This clonotype was detected ten times or more. J is TRBJ2-6 and V is TRBV14; D perhaps matches TRBD1 (6 bases). The CDR3 consists of 20 residues. From germline, CDR1 is SGHDN and CDR2 FVKESK. Trimming took off 1 base at V and 0 bases at J, with 19 bases between the two ends. The CDR3 loop is CASSQAQGLSFLSGANVLTF. Here the CDR3 DNA reads TGTGCCAGCAGCCAAGCACAGGGTCTATCCTTCCTCTCTGGGGCCAACGTCCTGACTTTC.

This clonotype has a handful of counts. The chain recombines TRBV12-3 or TRBV12-4 with TRBJ2-4; 8 positions match TRBD1. The CDR3 is 15 residues long. With 6 bases clipped from V and 0 bases from J, the junction kept 4 bases outside the gene matches. CDR3 loop: CASRGQGLAKNIQYF. CDR3 DNA sequence: TGTGCCAGCAGAGGACAGGGACTAGCCAAAAACATTCAGTACTTC.

This clonotype was observed a few times. The gene calls are TRBV27 and TRBJ1-5; D unclear. This CDR3 has 13 amino acids. V dropped 8 bases and J dropped 2 bases, with 10 bases sitting between them. CDR1 and CDR2 from the germline V gene are MNHEY and SMNVEV (reference sequence). The CDR3 DNA is TGTGCCAGCGCCATATCTGGCAATCAGCCCCAGCATTTT. Amino acid sequence: CASAISGNQPQHF.

The chain is built from TRBV6-4 and TRBJ1-5, with D possibly being TRBD1 (6 bases). Trimming left V 8 bases short and J 0 bases short, with 14 bases between. Germline loops: CDR1 MRHNA, CDR2 SNTAGT. This CDR3 is 15 amino acids long. The chain's CDR3 is CASSKTGFSNQPQHF. The CDR3 bases are TGTGCCAGCTCTAAGACAGGCTTTAGCAATCAGCCCCAGCATTTT.

Notes on this clonotype: A much larger clone differs from this one at a single base, so this may be a read error. This CDR3 is missing its conserved last phenylalanine or tryptophan, likely due to a read error. Because the CDR3's place on the DNA is in doubt, the DNA is left out and the CDR3 is given as listed by TCRdb. This chain joins TRBV7-6 and TRBJ2-1; the tabulated D call, TRBD2, remains unverified against the DNA. CDR1 SGHVS and CDR2 FNYEAQ come from the germline V gene. 14 amino acids form the CDR3, both terminal residues included. Here the CDR3 reads CASSLEGLAGGPLS.

This clonotype is labeled medium-sized. The chain couples TRBV4-3 to TRBJ2-5; D is possibly TRBD1 (6 bases). V lost 0 bases, J lost 4 bases, and 9 bases lay in between. The CDR3 covers 14 residues. CDR1 is LGHNA, CDR2 YSLEER, per germline. The CDR3 spells CASSQDPGVETQYF. CDR3 DNA sequence: TGCGCCAGCAGCCAAGATCCAGGGGTAGAGACCCAGTACTTC.

V and J are TRBV11-3 and TRBJ2-1; 7 positions match TRBD2. J gave up 6 bases and V 3 bases, and 5 bases lay outside the gene matches. Germline loops: CDR1 SGHNT, CDR2 YENEEA. This CDR3 spans 14 amino acids. In DNA form, the CDR3 reads TGTGCCAGCAGCTTCACGGGAGGAAGCAATGAGCAGTTCTTC. This sequence encodes CASSFTGGSNEQFF.

In its sample, this clonotype was seen many times. CDR3 coding DNA: TGCAGCGTTGATGGGAGCGGGAGCGGTGAGCAGTTCTTC. Translated: CSVDGSGSGEQFF. The chain is built from TRBV29-1 and TRBJ2-1; 8 positions agree with TRBD2. CDR1 SQVTM and CDR2 ANQGSEA come from the germline V gene. V trimming: 3 bases; J trimming: 9 bases; junction bases outside the gene matches: 7. The CDR3 sequence is 13 residues long.

This clonotype appeared many times. The chain recombines TRBV4-1 with TRBJ1-1; possibly TRBD1 for D (5 bases). Trimming took 4 bases from V and 8 from J, leaving 14 bases between them. CDR1 is MGHRA and CDR2 is YSYEKL in the germline V gene. CDR3 length: 13 amino acids. CDR3: CASSLGTAGEAFF. The DNA for the CDR3 is TGCGCCAGCAGCCTCGGGACTGCAGGCGAAGCTTTCTTT.

In its sample, this clonotype was seen many times. This sequence joins TRBV20-1 and TRBJ1-3; D gene unclear. CDR1 and CDR2 (germline): DFQATT, SNEGSKA (reference sequence). This CDR3 is 12 amino acids long. Trimming took off 3 bases at V and 4 bases at J, with 7 bases between the two ends. This CDR3 reads CSARFGGNTIYF. The CDR3 coding sequence is TGCAGTGCTAGGTTTGGAGGAAACACCATATATTTT.

In this sample, this clonotype turned up a few times. This rearrangement joins TRBV27 to TRBJ2-1, with D possibly matching TRBD2 (6 bases). This CDR3 contains 12 residues. CDR1 is MNHEY and CDR2 is SMNVEV in the germline V gene (reference sequence). Trimming shortened V by 3 bases and J by 7 bases, and 7 bases separated the two germline ends. The CDR3 region has the DNA TGTGCCAGCAGTTTTGCGGGGAATGAGCAGTTCTTC. As protein: CASSFAGNEQFF.